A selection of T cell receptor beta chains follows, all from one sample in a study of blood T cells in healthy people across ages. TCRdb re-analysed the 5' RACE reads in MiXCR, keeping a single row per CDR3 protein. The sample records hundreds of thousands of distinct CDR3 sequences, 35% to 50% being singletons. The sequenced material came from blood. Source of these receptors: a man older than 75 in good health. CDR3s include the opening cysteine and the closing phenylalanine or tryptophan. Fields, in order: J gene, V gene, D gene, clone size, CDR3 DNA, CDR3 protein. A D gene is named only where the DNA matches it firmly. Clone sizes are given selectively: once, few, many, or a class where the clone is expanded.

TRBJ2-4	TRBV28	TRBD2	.	TGTGCCAGCTGTACCCACGGGACTAGCGGGAGGCCGCGGGAGCAGTACTTC	CASCTHGTSGRPREQYF
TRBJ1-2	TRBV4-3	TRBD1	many	TGCGCCAGCAGCCAAGCCAACAGGGGGCAGGGCTACACCTTC	CASSQANRGQGYTF
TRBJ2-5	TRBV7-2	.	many	TGTGCCAGCAGTCTGGAGGGATGGGAGACCCAGTACTTC	CASSLEGWETQYF
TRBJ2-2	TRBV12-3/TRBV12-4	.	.	TGTGCCAGCAGTCCCGGATTAACCACCGGGGAGCTGTTTTTT	CASSPGLTTGELFF
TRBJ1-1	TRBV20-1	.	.	TGCAGTGCTAGGTCCGGGAGCACTGAAGCTTTCTTT	CSARSGSTEAFF
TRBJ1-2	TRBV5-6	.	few	TGTGCCAGCAGTTCAAACCCAGGTATAGCTAACTATGGCTACACCTTC	CASSSNPGIANYGYTF
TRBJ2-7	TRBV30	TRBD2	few	TGTGCCTGGACCCCCGGGACTAGCGGCTACGAGCAGTACTTC	CAWTPGTSGYEQYF
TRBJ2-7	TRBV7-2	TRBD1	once	TGTGCCAGCAGCCCGGGGGACAGGGGGATTCTGGGCGAGCAGTACTTC	CASSPGDRGILGEQYF
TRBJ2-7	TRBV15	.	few	TGTGCCACCAGCAGAGATCGGGGGTTGGAGCAGTACTTC	CATSRDRGLEQYF
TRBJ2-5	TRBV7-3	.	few	TGTGCCAGCAGCCGAAGCTTGAGGGGGGAGACCCAGTACTTC	CASSRSLRGETQYF
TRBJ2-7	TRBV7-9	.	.	TGTGCCAGCAGCGGGGGGTGGAGCTCCGACGAGCAGTACTTC	CASSGGWSSDEQYF
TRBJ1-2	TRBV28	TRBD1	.	TGTGCCAGCAGCGTGAACAGGGGTGAATCTGGCTACACCTTC	CASSVNRGESGYTF
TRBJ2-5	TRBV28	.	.	TGTGCCAGCGCCCAGGGGGGACAAGAGACCCAGTACTTC	CASAQGGQETQYF
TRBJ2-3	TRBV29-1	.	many	TGCAGCGGTACACTAGCAACGGGGACAGATACGCAGTATTTT	CSGTLATGTDTQYF
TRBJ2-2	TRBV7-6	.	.	TGTGCCAGCAGCTTAGAAGCTCTGGGAGTGGAGCTGTTTTTT	CASSLEALGVELFF
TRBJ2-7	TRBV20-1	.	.	TGCAGTGCTAGTCAACCCTTGGGAGATGCTCCCTACGAGCAGTACTTC	CSASQPLGDAPYEQYF
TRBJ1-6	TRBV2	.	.	TGTGCCAGCAGTGCCGGTCGGCAGGGAAATTCACCCCTCCACTTT	CASSAGRQGNSPLHF
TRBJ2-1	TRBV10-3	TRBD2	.	TGTGCCATCAGCAGCGTTAGCGGGGGCTCCTACAATGAGCAGTTCTTC	CAISSVSGGSYNEQFF
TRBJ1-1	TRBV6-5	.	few	TGTGCCAGCAGTGAGGTATTCATGAACACTGAAGCTTTCTTT	CASSEVFMNTEAFF
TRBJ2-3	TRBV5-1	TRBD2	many	TGCGCCAGCAGCCGGACTAGCGGGAGATCAGATACGCAGTATTTT	CASSRTSGRSDTQYF
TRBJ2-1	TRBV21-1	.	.	TGTGCCAGCAGCAAAGTAACTAAGGGTCTAGCGGTTCGCCCTCCTTTAAGCTCCTACAATGAGCAGTTCTTC	CASSKVTKGLAVRPPLSSYNEQFF
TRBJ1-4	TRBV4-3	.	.	TGCGCCAGCAGCCAAGAAGGACCGGGCGCTAATGAAAAACTGTTTTTT	CASSQEGPGANEKLFF
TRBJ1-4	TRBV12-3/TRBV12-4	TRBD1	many	TGTGCCAGCAGTTGGACAGGGACTAATGAAAAACTGTTTTTT	CASSWTGTNEKLFF
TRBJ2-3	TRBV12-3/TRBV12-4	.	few	TGTGCCAGCAGTTTATCACGCCCGACAGATGCGCAGTATTTT	CASSLSRPTDAQYF
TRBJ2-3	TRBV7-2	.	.	TGTGCCAGCAGCGTAGCCGCGACTCAAGATACGCAGTATTTT	CASSVAATQDTQYF
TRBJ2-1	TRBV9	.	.	TGTGCCAGCAGCGTAGGGGCCCTGTTAGACTCCTACAATGAGCAGTTCTTC	CASSVGALLDSYNEQFF
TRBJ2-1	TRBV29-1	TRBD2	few	TGCAGCGTTGATAGGTCGCGGGAGGGCGGATACAATGAGCAGTTCTTC	CSVDRSREGGYNEQFF
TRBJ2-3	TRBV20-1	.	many	TGCAGTGCTAACTACGTAGATACGCAGTATTTT	CSANYVDTQYF
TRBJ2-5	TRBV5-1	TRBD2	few	TGCGCCAGCAGCTATTTAGCGGGAGTACAAGAGACCCAGTACTTC	CASSYLAGVQETQYF
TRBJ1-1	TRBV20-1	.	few	TGCAGTGCTCACACGGGGGGGAGGAACACTGAAGCTTTCTTT	CSAHTGGRNTEAFF
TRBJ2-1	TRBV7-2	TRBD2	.	TGTGCCAGCAGCCAAGCTGCCGGGAGGCACAATGAGCAGTTCTTC	CASSQAAGRHNEQFF
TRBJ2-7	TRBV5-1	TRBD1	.	TGCGCCAGCAGCCTCCGGACAGGGGGCGCGAATTACGAGCAGTACTTC	CASSLRTGGANYEQYF
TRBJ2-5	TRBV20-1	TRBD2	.	TGCAGTGCCGTCCCGGGACTAGCGGGAGAGGGCCGAGAGACCCAGTACTTC	CSAVPGLAGEGRETQYF
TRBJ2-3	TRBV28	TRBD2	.	TGTGCCAGCAGGACCGTGACTAGCGGGGGCACAGATACGCAGTATTTT	CASRTVTSGGTDTQYF
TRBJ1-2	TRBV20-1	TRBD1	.	TGCAGTGCTGCGCCTGGGACAGGGGAGGTGGACACCTTC	CSAAPGTGEVDTF
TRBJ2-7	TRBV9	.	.	TGTGCCAGCAGCGTAGTGGCGGACAGCTCCTACGAGCAGTACTTC	CASSVVADSSYEQYF
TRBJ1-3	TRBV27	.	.	TGTGCCAGCAGTTTGGAGGGGGTCTCTGGAAACACCATATATTTT	CASSLEGVSGNTIYF
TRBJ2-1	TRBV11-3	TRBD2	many	TGTGCCAGCAGCACTAGCGGGGGCTACAATGAGCAGTTCTTC	CASSTSGGYNEQFF
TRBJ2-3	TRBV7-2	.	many	TGTGCCAGCAGCCCTCGCCCGGTAGGGGGGGGCGCTAGCACAGATACGCAGTATTTT	CASSPRPVGGGASTDTQYF
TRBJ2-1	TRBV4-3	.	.	TGCGCCAGCAGCCAAGAAAGCCCAGCCAGCTCCTACAATGAGCAGTTCTTC	CASSQESPASSYNEQFF
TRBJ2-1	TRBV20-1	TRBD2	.	TGCAGTGCTAAGTTCGCGGGAGTTCGCAATGAGCAGTTCTTC	CSAKFAGVRNEQFF
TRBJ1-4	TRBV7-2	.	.	TGTGCCAGCAGCCCGGCAGCCTCCGAAAAACTGTTTTTT	CASSPAASEKLFF
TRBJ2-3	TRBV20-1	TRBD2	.	TGCAGTGCCCAAGGACTAGTCAGCACAGATACGCAGTATTTT	CSAQGLVSTDTQYF
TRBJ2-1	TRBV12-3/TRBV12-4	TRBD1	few	TGTGCCAGCAGTTTAGATGGGACAGGGGGTGATGAGCAGTTCTTC	CASSLDGTGGDEQFF
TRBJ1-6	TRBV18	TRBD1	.	TGTGCCAGCTCACCAGGGTCAGGGGGCAATTCACCCCTCCACTTT	CASSPGSGGNSPLHF
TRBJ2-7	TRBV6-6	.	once	TGTGCCAGCAGCGCCGGAACAGGGTTCAGCTACGAGCAGTACTTC	CASSAGTGFSYEQYF
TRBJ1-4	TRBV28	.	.	TGTGCCAGCAAGGGACCGGGTAGGGAAAAACTGTTTTTT	CASKGPGREKLFF
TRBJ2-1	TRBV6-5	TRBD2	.	TGTGCCAGCAGTTTTTCTAGGACTAGGGCGAGTGAGCAGTTCTTC	CASSFSRTRASEQFF
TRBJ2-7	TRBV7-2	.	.	TGTGCCAGCAGCTTAGAGGGGTTGGGCTCCTACGAGCAGTACTTC	CASSLEGLGSYEQYF
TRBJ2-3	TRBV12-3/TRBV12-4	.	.	TGTGCCAGCAGTGGAATAGGAGGCGCAGATACGCAGTATTTT	CASSGIGGADTQYF
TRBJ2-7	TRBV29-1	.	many	TGCAGCGTTGAAGAGGGCAGAAGGGGGGCCCTCTACGAGCAGTACTTC	CSVEEGRRGALYEQYF
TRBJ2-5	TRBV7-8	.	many	TGTGCCAGCAGCTTCGCCCCCGGACTCCCCGAGGAGACCCAGTACTTC	CASSFAPGLPEETQYF
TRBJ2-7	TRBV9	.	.	TGTGCCAGCAGCTTCCGACCCGCCACCTACGAGCAGTACTTC	CASSFRPATYEQYF
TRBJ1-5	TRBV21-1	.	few	TGTGCCAGCAAGGGTGACAATCAGCCCCAGCATTTT	CASKGDNQPQHF